This TCR beta chain was retrieved from a study of graft-versus-host responses after intestinal transplantation. The protocol was immunoSEQ multiplex PCR, while the TCRdb copy is restricted to in-frame clones and leaves out a portion. The data contain over 75,000 clones, roughly 89% of them seen just once; the ten biggest clones take up under 0.4%. Comments on this clone: Its antigen is still unknown.

Trimming shortened V by 2 bases and J by 7 bases, and 12 bases separated the two germline ends. The CDR3 covers 15 residues. CDR1 is MNHNS, CDR2 SASEGT, per germline. V gene TRBV6-1 combines with J gene TRBJ1-6; D is undetermined. This receptor was identified in a human donor who received an intestinal transplant. The starting material was unstimulated CD4+ T cells sorted from spleen or lymph node cells, obtained before intestinal transplant. The CDR3 DNA sequence: TGTGCCAGCAGTGAACAGAGGGATAGGAATTCACCCCTCCACTTT. Its translation: CASSEQRDRNSPLHF.